Listed here are 22 T cell receptor beta chains from one sample, sequenced in a study of graft-versus-host responses after intestinal transplantation. Sequencing was performed with immunoSEQ multiplex PCR; in TCRdb, only in-frame clones are kept and a portion is missing. Among some 92,000 clones listed, just under 95% were seen once. Their recognized antigens are unknown. The sequences come from unstimulated CD4+ T cells sorted from spleen or lymph node cells, collected before intestinal transplant. Receptors originate from a human donor who received an intestinal transplant.

Comment on this clone: Other nucleotide sequences from this sample produce the same CDR3. The V gene is TRBV6-1, the J gene TRBJ1-4, with TRBD1 matching 11 bases. With 6 bases clipped from V and 7 bases from J, the junction kept 4 bases outside the gene matches. The CDR3 has 14 residues. Germline-derived CDR1 and CDR2 are MNHNS and SASEGT. As DNA, the CDR3 is TGTGCCAGCAGGGTGGACAGGGGGCGTGAAAAACTGTTTTTT. Translation: CASRVDRGREKLFF.

The J gene is TRBJ2-7, the V gene TRBV7-9; D is ambiguous. The CDR3 consists of 14 residues. Trimming shortened V by 1 base and J by 6 bases, and 13 bases separated the two germline ends. The germline V gene has CDR1 SEHNR and CDR2 FQNEAQ (reference sequence). CDR3 amino acids: CASSLEFSESEQYF. DNA for the CDR3: TGTGCCAGCAGCTTAGAGTTTTCGGAATCCGAGCAGTACTTC.

The J gene is TRBJ2-7, the V gene TRBV5-5; tentatively, D is TRBD1 or TRBD2 (5 bases each). The V gene lost 7 bases and the J gene lost 3 bases, with 11 bases spanning the gap. There are 12 residues in the CDR3. CDR1 SGHKS and CDR2 YYEKEE come from the germline V gene (reference sequence). CDR3 residues: CASQEGYYEQYF. DNA for the CDR3: TGTGCCAGCCAAGAGGGGTACTACGAGCAGTACTTC.

The chain combines TRBV28 with TRBJ1-1; unclear D gene. CDR1 MDHEN and CDR2 SYDVKM come from the germline V gene. There are 10 residues in the CDR3. With 6 bases removed from V and 7 bases from J, the gap between germline ends came to 6 bases. Written as DNA, the CDR3 is TGTGCCAGCAGGGAGCGTGAAGCTTTCTTT. Translated, it gives CASREREAFF. Drawing the rest from reference TRBV28 and TRBJ1-1, the complete variable domain is DVKVTQSSRYLVKRTGEKVFLECVQDMDHENMFWYRQDPGLGLRLIYFSYDVKMKEKGDIPEGYSVSREKKERFSLILESASTNQTSMYLCASREREAFFGQGTRLTVV.

This chain connects TRBV5-1 to TRBJ2-6; possibly TRBD1 for D (5 bases). Between the trimmed V and J ends, which lost 4 bases and 0 bases, there was a span of 8 bases. Per the germline V gene, CDR1 is SGHRS and CDR2 is YFSETQ. The CDR3 is 15 amino acids. The DNA of the CDR3 is TGCGCCAGCAGCCCTGGACACTCTGGGGCCAACGTCCTGACTTTC. Translated, it gives CASSPGHSGANVLTF. Combining the CDR3 with reference TRBV5-1 and TRBJ2-6 gives the whole variable domain KAGVTQTPRYLIKTRGQQVTLSCSPISGHRSVSWYQQTPGQGLQFLFEYFSETQRNKGNFPGRFSGRQFSNSRSEMNVSTLELGDSALYLCASSPGHSGANVLTFGAGSRLTVL.

The CDR3 DNA reads as TGTGCCAGCAGTGCCGCCACAGGGAATAACTATGGCTACACCTTC. Translating gives CASSAATGNNYGYTF. This rearrangement joins TRBV6-4 to TRBJ1-2, with TRBD1 as a possible D gene (6 bases). Trimming removed 4 bases from V and 1 base from J, with 13 bases in between. The germline V gene has CDR1 MRHNA and CDR2 SNTAGT. This CDR3 region has 15 residues.

The V call is TRBV5-4, the J call TRBJ2-1; 7 nucleotides line up with TRBD2. The ends lost 0 bases at V and 1 base at J; junction bases unmatched: 7. The CDR3 length is 17 residues. The germline CDR1 and CDR2 sequences are SGHNT and YYREEE (reference sequence). The CDR3 DNA reads as TGTGCCAGCAGCTTGGATTGGGCGGGAGTGTCCTACAATGAGCAGTTCTTC. Translating it yields CASSLDWAGVSYNEQFF.

The rearrangement uses TRBV6-5 and TRBJ1-5; D is unresolved. V gave up 0 bases and J gave up 4 bases, with 10 bases separating them. The CDR3 is 15 residues long. Germline lookup yields CDR1 MNHEY and CDR2 SVGAGI. CDR3 in DNA: TGTGCCAGCAGTTACTCAAGGGCCCAAAATCAGCCCCAGCATTTT. This sequence encodes CASSYSRAQNQPQHF.

The chain uses TRBV5-5 and TRBJ1-2, with 7 bases fitting TRBD1. Germline V CDR1 and CDR2: SGHKS, YYEKEE (reference sequence). This CDR3 has 16 amino acids. V was clipped by 1 base and J by 2 bases; unmatched bases: 8. CDR3 nucleotide sequence: TGTGCCAGCAGCTTGATTCCGGGACAGCCCAACTATGGCTACACCTTC. Translating gives CASSLIPGQPNYGYTF. The variable domain in full, completed from reference TRBV5-5 and TRBJ1-2, reads DAGVTQSPTHLIKTRGQQVTLRCSPISGHKSVSWYQQVLGQGPQFIFQYYEKEERGRGNFPDRFSARQFPNYSSELNVNALLLGDSALYLCASSLIPGQPNYGYTFGSGTRLTVV.

This chain joins TRBV11-2 and TRBJ2-2; possible D gene TRBD1, 6 bases. Germline CDR1 and CDR2: SGHAT and FQNNGV. V lost 5 bases and J lost 0, with 16 bases in between. There are 17 residues in the CDR3. The CDR3 is CASSHSPGTTNTGELFF. CDR3 DNA sequence: TGTGCCAGCAGCCACAGCCCCGGGACAACGAACACCGGGGAGCTGTTTTTT. The full variable domain, rest sourced from reference TRBV11-2 and TRBJ2-2, is EAGVAQSPRYKIIEKRQSVAFWCNPISGHATLYWYQQILGQGPKLLIQFQNNGVVDDSQLPKDRFSAERLKGVDSTLKIQPAKLEDSAVYLCASSHSPGTTNTGELFFGEGSRLTVL.

This chain joins TRBV6-5 and TRBJ1-3; 7 bases are shared with TRBD1. This CDR3 region has 15 residues. The ends lost 6 bases at V and 2 bases at J; junction bases unmatched: 7. Germline V gene data show CDR1 as MNHEY and CDR2 as SVGAGI. Written as DNA, the CDR3 is TGTGCCAGCAGCCCCGCCGGGACAGCTGGAAACACCATATATTTT. Amino acids: CASSPAGTAGNTIYF.

This chain uses TRBV30 with TRBJ1-3; D call uncertain. The CDR3 length is 12 residues. Trimming pared 5 bases from V and 3 bases from J, leaving 8 bases between. The germline CDR1 and CDR2 sequences are GTSNPN and SVGIG (reference sequence). CDR3 loop: CAWSPGGNTIYF. DNA of the CDR3: TGTGCCTGGTCGCCCGGTGGAAACACCATATATTTT.

This clone occurred once. This chain joins TRBV28 and TRBJ2-5, with D maybe TRBD1 (6 bases). Germline V gives CDR1 MDHEN, CDR2 SYDVKM. V was clipped by 3 bases and J by 5 bases, with 13 bases between them. The CDR3 runs to 14 residues. Here the CDR3 DNA reads TGTGCCAGCAGTTTGGCGCCCCAGGGGGAGACCCAGTACTTC. Protein: CASSLAPQGETQYF.

The chain has TRBV27 and TRBJ1-5, with 8 bases identical to TRBD1. Per germline, CDR1 MNHEY and CDR2 SMNVEV (reference sequence). The CDR3 is made up of 17 amino acids. J lost 2 bases, V lost 5 bases, and 11 bases had no gene match. The CDR3 DNA reads as TGTGCCAGCAGTGCCGCGACAGGGGCCGAGGGCAATCAGCCCCAGCATTTT. Its translation: CASSAATGAEGNQPQHF.

This clone showed up just once. The chain carries TRBV27 and TRBJ2-3; possibly TRBD1 for D (6 bases). The CDR3 is made up of 15 amino acids. CDR1 is MNHEY and CDR2 is SMNVEV in the germline V gene (reference sequence). V was shortened by 3 bases and J by 5 bases, with 15 bases between the two germline ends. CDR3 in DNA: TGTGCCAGCAGTTTCAGGGGTCAAGGCGGAGATACGCAGTATTTT. It encodes CASSFRGQGGDTQYF.

This rearrangement joins TRBV9 to TRBJ2-7; D is perhaps TRBD1 or TRBD2 (5 bases each). The CDR3 loop spans 14 amino acids. CDR1 is SGDLS and CDR2 is YYNGEE in the germline V gene. The V end lost 2 bases, the J end lost 1 base, and 10 bases lay between the germline ends. The CDR3 protein is CASSVGVGSYEQYF. DNA of the CDR3: TGTGCCAGCAGCGTGGGGGTGGGGTCCTACGAGCAGTACTTC.

The chain has TRBV4-2 and TRBJ2-2; 7 positions match TRBD2. There are 16 residues in the CDR3. CDR1 is LGHNA and CDR2 is YNFKEQ in the germline V gene. V was pared by 2 bases and J by 3 bases, with 6 bases of the junction left unmatched. CDR3 loop: CASSQPAGAHTGELFF. CDR3 nucleotide sequence: TGTGCCAGCAGCCAACCCGCGGGAGCCCACACCGGGGAGCTGTTTTTT.

This clone was seen just once. The J gene is TRBJ2-7, the V gene TRBV20-1; D uncertain. The CDR3 is made up of 11 amino acids. Germline loops: CDR1 DFQATT, CDR2 SNEGSKA (reference sequence). Deletions cut 3 bases from V and 2 bases from J, with 5 bases between. Here the CDR3 reads CSASDPYEQYF. The DNA for the CDR3 is TGCAGTGCTAGTGATCCCTACGAGCAGTACTTC.

This chain links TRBV30 with TRBJ2-4; TRBD1 agrees at 7 bases. Germline V gene sequence: CDR1 GTSNPN, CDR2 SVGIG (reference sequence). The CDR3 totals 14 residues. V lost 0 bases and J lost 7; bases outside the gene matches: 6. The CDR3 region is CAWSVQGGTNIQYF. The CDR3 DNA reads as TGTGCCTGGAGTGTACAAGGGGGCACGAACATTCAGTACTTC.

The genes are TRBV28 and TRBJ2-2; 7 nucleotides match TRBD2. Trimming removed 8 bases from V and 5 bases from J; junction bases left unmatched: 17. The CDR3 loop spans 17 amino acids. In germline, CDR1 is MDHEN, CDR2 SYDVKM. Here the CDR3 reads CASQVWGGNPKTGELFF. In DNA, the CDR3 is TGTGCCAGCCAAGTTTGGGGAGGGAACCCTAAGACCGGGGAGCTGTTTTTT.

The CDR3 sequence: CASIPAGATGELFF. The CDR3 DNA follows: TGTGCCAGCATTCCAGCGGGAGCCACCGGGGAGCTGTTTTTT. V and J are TRBV28 and TRBJ2-2; 8 positions agree with TRBD2. V trimming: 7 bases; J trimming: 4 bases; junction bases outside the gene matches: 5. Germline CDR1 reads MDHEN; CDR2 reads SYDVKM. The CDR3 sequence is 14 residues long.

The chain is built from TRBV6-4 and TRBJ1-2, with a possible D match to TRBD1 (5 bases). Deletions cut 2 bases from V and 7 bases from J, with 26 bases between. Germline CDR1 is MRHNA and CDR2 is SNTAGT. This CDR3 region has 18 residues. The CDR3 is CASSDLERGGNQGGGYTF. The CDR3 DNA is TGTGCCAGCAGTGACCTCGAGAGGGGCGGGAACCAGGGAGGTGGCTACACCTTC.